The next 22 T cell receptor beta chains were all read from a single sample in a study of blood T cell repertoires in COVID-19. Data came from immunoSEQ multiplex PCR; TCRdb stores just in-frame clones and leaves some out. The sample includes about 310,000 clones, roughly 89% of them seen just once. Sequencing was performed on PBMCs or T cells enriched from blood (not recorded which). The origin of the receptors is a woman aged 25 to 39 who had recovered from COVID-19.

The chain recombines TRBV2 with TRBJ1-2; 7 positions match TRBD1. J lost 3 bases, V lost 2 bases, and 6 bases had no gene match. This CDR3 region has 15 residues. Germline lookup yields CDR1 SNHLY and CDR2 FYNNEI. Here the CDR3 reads CASSERTGVYYGYTF. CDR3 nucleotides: TGTGCCAGCAGTGAAAGAACAGGGGTCTACTATGGCTACACCTTC.

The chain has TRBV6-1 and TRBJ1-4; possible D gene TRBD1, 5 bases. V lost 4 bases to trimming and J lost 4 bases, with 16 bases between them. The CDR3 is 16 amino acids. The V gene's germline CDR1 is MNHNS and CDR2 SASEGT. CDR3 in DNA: TGTGCCAGCAGTGCCCTCGGGACTTATGATAATGAAAAACTGTTTTTT. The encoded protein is CASSALGTYDNEKLFF.

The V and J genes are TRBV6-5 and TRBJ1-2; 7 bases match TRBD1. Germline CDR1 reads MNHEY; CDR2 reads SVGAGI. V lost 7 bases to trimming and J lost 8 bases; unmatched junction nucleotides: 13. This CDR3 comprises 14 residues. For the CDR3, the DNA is TGTGCCAGCAACAAAAGGGGGCAGGGGAACGGCTACACCTTC. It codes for CASNKRGQGNGYTF.

This chain's CDR3 is CSASPKRPGLAGTDTQYF. CDR3 in DNA: TGCAGTGCTAGTCCTAAAAGACCGGGACTAGCGGGAACAGATACGCAGTATTTT. The rearrangement uses TRBV20-1 and TRBJ2-3; TRBD2 matches 13 bases. The CDR3 sequence is 18 residues long. Germline V CDR1 and CDR2: DFQATT, SNEGSKA (reference sequence). Unmatched junction bases numbered 12, after V lost 3 bases and J lost 3 bases.

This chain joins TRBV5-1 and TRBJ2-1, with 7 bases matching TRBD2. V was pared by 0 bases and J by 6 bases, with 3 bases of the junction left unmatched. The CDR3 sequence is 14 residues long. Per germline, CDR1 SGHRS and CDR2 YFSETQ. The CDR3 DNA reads TGCGCCAGCAGCTTGGGACTAGCTGGCAATGAGCAGTTCTTC. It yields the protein CASSLGLAGNEQFF.

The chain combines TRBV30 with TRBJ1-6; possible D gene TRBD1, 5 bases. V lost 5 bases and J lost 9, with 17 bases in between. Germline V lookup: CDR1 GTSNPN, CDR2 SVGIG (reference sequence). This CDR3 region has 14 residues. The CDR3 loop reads CAWVREGIASPLHF. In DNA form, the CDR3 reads TGTGCCTGGGTCAGGGAAGGCATCGCTTCACCCCTCCACTTT. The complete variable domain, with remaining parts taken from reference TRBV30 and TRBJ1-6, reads SQTIHQWPATLVQPVGSPLSLECTVEGTSNPNLYWYRQAAGRGLQLLFYSVGIGQISSEVPQNLSASRPQDRQFILSSKKLLLSDSGFYLCAWVREGIASPLHFGNGTRLTVT.

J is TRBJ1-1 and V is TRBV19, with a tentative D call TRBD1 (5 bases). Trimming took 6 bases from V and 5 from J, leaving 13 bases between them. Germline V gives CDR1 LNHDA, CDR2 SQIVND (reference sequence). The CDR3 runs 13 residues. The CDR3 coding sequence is TGTGCCAGTAGCTCTGTAAGGGGAACTGAAGCTTTCTTT. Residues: CASSSVRGTEAFF. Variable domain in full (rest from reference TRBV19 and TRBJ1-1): DGGITQSPKYLFRKEGQNVTLSCEQNLNHDAMYWYRQDPGQGLRLIYYSQIVNDFQKGDIAEGYSVSREKKESFPLTVTSAQKNPTAFYLCASSSVRGTEAFFGQGTRLTVV.

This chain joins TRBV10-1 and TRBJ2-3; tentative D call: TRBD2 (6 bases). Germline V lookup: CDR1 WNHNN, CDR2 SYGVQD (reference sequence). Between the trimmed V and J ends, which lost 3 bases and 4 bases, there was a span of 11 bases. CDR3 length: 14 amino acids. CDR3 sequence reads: CASSDWSSADTQYF. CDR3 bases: TGCGCCAGCAGTGACTGGTCTAGCGCAGATACGCAGTATTTT.

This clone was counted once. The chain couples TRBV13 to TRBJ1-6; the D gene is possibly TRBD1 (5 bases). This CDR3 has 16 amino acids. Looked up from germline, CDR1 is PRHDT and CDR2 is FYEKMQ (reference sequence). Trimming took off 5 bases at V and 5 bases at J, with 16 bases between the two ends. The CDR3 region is CASSNRDSGDNSPLHF. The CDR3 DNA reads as TGTGCCAGCAGCAACCGGGACTCGGGGGATAATTCACCCCTCCACTTT.

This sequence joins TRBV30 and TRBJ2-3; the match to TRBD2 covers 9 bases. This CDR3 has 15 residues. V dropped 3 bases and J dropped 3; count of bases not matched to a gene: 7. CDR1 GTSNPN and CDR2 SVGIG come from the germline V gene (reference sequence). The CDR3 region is CAWRAGTSITDTQYF. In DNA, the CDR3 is TGTGCCTGGAGGGCCGGGACTAGCATTACAGATACGCAGTATTTT. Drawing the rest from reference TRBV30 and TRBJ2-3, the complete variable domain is SQTIHQWPATLVQPVGSPLSLECTVEGTSNPNLYWYRQAAGRGLQLLFYSVGIGQISSEVPQNLSASRPQDRQFILSSKKLLLSDSGFYLCAWRAGTSITDTQYFGPGTRLTVL.

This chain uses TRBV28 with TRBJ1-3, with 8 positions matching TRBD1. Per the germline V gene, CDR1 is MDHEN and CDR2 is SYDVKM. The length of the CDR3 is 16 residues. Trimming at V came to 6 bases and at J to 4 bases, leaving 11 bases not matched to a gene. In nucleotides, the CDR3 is TGTGCCAGCAGCATCGGACAGGGAGGGTGGGGAAACACCATATATTTT. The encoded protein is CASSIGQGGWGNTIYF.

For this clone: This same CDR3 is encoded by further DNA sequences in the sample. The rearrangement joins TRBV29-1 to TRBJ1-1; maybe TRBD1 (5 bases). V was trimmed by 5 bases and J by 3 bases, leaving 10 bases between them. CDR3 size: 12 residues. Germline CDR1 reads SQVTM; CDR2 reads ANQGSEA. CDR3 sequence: CSVRGSDTEAFF. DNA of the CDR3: TGCAGCGTTCGGGGGTCGGACACTGAAGCTTTCTTT.

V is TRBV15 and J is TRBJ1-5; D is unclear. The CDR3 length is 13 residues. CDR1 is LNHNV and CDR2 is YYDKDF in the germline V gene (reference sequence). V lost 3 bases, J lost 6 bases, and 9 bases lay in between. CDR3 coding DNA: TGTGCCACCAGCAGCAGGTTGGCTCAGCCCCAGCATTTT. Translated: CATSSRLAQPQHF.

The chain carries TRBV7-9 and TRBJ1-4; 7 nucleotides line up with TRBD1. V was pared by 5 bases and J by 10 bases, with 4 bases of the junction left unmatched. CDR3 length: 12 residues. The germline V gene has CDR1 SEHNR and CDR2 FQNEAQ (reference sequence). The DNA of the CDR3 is TGTGCCAGCAGCGCTTCAGGGGGAAAACTGTTTTTT. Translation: CASSASGGKLFF.

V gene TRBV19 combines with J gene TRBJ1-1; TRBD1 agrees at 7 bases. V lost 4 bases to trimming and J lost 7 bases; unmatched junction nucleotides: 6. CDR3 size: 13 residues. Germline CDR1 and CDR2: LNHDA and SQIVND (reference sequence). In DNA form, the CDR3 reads TGTGCCAGTAGTAAAAACAGGGGAGGTGAAGCTTTCTTT. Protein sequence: CASSKNRGGEAFF.

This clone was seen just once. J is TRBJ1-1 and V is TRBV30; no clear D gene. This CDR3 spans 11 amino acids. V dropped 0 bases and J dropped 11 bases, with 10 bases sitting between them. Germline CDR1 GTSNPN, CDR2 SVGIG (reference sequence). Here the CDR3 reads CAWSVRFEAFF. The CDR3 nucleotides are TGTGCCTGGAGTGTCAGGTTTGAGGCTTTCTTT.

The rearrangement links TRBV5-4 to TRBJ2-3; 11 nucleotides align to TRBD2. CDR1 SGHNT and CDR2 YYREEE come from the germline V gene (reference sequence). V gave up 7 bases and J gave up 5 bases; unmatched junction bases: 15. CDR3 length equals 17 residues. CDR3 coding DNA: TGTGCCAGCGGCGTTGATCCTAGCGGGAGGCCCGGAGATACGCAGTATTTT. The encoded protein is CASGVDPSGRPGDTQYF.

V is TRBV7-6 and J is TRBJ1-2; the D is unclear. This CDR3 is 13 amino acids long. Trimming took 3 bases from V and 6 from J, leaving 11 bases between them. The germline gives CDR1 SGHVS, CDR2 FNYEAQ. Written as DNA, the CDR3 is TGTGCCAGCAGCTTCCAGGAAGACAATGGCTACACCTTC. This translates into CASSFQEDNGYTF.

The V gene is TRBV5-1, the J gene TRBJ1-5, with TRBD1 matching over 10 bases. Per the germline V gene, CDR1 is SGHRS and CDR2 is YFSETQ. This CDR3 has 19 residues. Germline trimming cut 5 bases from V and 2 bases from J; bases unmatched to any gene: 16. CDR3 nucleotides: TGCGCCAGCAGTTCGGACCTCCGACAGGGGGCCTTTCGCAATCAGCCCCAGCATTTT. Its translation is CASSSDLRQGAFRNQPQHF.

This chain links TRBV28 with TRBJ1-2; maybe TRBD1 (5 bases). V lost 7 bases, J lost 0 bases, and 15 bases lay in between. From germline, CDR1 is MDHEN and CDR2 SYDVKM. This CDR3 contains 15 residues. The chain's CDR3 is CASKGRGASNYGYTF. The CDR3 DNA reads TGTGCCAGCAAGGGAAGGGGCGCATCTAACTATGGCTACACCTTC.

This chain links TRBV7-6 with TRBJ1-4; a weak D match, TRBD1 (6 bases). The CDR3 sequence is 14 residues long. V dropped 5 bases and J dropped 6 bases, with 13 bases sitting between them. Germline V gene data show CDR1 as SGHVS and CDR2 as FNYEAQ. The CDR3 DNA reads TGTGCCAGCAGCCCCTGGGGGCCCTATGAAAAACTGTTTTTT. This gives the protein CASSPWGPYEKLFF.

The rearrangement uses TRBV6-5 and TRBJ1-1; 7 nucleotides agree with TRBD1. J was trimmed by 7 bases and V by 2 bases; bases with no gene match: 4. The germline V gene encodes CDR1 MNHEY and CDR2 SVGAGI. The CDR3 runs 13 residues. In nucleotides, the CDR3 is TGTGCCAGCAGTTACCCGGACAGGAGTGAAGCTTTCTTT. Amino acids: CASSYPDRSEAFF.